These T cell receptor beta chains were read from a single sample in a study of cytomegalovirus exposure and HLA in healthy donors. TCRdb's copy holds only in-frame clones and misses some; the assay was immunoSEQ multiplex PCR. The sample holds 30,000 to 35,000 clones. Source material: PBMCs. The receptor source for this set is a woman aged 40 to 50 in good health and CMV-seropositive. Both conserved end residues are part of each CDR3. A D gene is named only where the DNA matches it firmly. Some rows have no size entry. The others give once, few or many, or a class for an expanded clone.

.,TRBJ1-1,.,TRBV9,TGTGCCAGCAGCGTAGGAGGTATCACTGAAGCTTTCTTT,CASSVGGITEAFF
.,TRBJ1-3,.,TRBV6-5,TGTGCCAGCAGGGAGACAGACTTCTCTGGAAACACCATATATTTT,CASRETDFSGNTIYF
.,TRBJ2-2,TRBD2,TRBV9,TGTGCCAGCAGCGTAGCCGGACTAGCGGGAGTTCATACCGGGGAGCTGTTTTTT,CASSVAGLAGVHTGELFF
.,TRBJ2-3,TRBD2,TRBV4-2,TGTGCCAGCAGCCAATTTAGCGGGAGTCAAGGAAGCACAGATACGCAGTATTTT,CASSQFSGSQGSTDTQYF
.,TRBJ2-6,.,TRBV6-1,TGTGCCAGCAGTGAGCAGGGTAATGGGGCCAACGTCCTGACTTTC,CASSEQGNGANVLTF
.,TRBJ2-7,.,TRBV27,TGTGCCAGCACCTCCGACAAGGGGACATTGCGCGAGCAGTACTTC,CASTSDKGTLREQYF
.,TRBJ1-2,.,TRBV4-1,TGCGCCAGCAGCCAAGATTCAGGGAGGTCCTATGGCTACACCTTC,CASSQDSGRSYGYTF
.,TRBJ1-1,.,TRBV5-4,TGTGCCAGCCGAGAGGAGGGAGTGCCTGAAGCTTTCTTT,CASREEGVPEAFF
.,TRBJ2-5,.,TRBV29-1,TGCAGCGTTGGGAGGGGCGGGGCGACTCAAGAGACCCAGTACTTC,CSVGRGGATQETQYF
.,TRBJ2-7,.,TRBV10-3,TGTGCCATCAGAGGCTCTCTAGACTACGAGCAGTACTTC,CAIRGSLDYEQYF
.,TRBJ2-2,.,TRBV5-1,TGCGCCAGCAGCCTGGGATCGCAGGCGAACACCGGGGAGCTGTTTTTT,CASSLGSQANTGELFF
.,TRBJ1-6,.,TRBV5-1,TGCGCCAGCAGCTTGGAGGGGAGGTCACCCCTCCACTTT,CASSLEGRSPLHF
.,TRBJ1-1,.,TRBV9,TGTGCCAGCAGCGTAGTTGGCAGGGACACTGAAGCTTTCTTT,CASSVVGRDTEAFF
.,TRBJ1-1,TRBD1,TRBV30,TGTGCCTGGCGCCGACAGGGTGGCACTGAAGCTTTCTTT,CAWRRQGGTEAFF
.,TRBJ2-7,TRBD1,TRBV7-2,TGTGCCAGCAGCTTGGAGACAGGGCCCCACGAGCAGTACTTC,CASSLETGPHEQYF
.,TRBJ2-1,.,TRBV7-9,TGTGCCAGCAGCAGGTCCTCTAGCTCCTACAATGAGCAGTTCTTC,CASSRSSSSYNEQFF
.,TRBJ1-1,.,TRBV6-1,TGTGCCAGCAGTGAACCGAGGAACACTGAAGCTTTCTTT,CASSEPRNTEAFF
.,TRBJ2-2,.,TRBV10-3,TGTGCCATCAGGGCAGGGGTCGGGGAGCTGTTTTTT,CAIRAGVGELFF
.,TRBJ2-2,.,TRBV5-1,TGCGCCAGCTGCGAGGGTGGAGGCGGCACCGGGGAGCTGTTTTTT,CASCEGGGGTGELFF
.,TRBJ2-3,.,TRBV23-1,TGCGCCAGCAGTCCCCGGGAGCAGTCTAGCACAGATACGCAGTATTTT,CASSPREQSSTDTQYF
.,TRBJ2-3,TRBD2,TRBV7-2,TGTGCCAGCAGCTCTGGACTAGCGGGAGGGGCGGATACGCAGTATTTT,CASSSGLAGGADTQYF
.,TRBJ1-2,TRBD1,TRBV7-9,TGTGCCAGCAGCTTTGACCGGGACAGGGTAAACTATGGCTACACCTTC,CASSFDRDRVNYGYTF
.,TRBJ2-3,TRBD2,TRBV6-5,TGTGCCAGCAGTTACGGTCTAGCGGAGTTGGATACGCAGTATTTT,CASSYGLAELDTQYF
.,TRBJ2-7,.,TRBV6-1,TGTGCCATCACAGGGAGTAGGGCCTCCGAGCAGTACTTC,CAITGSRASEQYF
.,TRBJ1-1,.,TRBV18,TGTGCCAGCTCACCATCCGGCACTGAAGCTTTCTTT,CASSPSGTEAFF
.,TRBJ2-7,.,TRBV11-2,TGTGCCAGCAGCTTAACTGGTAGGAGATACGAGCAGTACTTC,CASSLTGRRYEQYF
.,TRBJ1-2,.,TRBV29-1,TGCAGCGTTGACGGTAACTATGGCTACACCTTC,CSVDGNYGYTF
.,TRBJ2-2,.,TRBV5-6,TGTGCCAGCAGCGGCGACTACGCGAACACCGGGGAGCTGTTTTTT,CASSGDYANTGELFF
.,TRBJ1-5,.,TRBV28,TGTGCCAGCAGTCGGACAGCTACTAGCAATCAGCCCCAGCATTTT,CASSRTATSNQPQHF
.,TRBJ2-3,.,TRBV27,TGTGCCAGCAGTTTAGGCGGAGCCTACACAGATACGCAGTATTTT,CASSLGGAYTDTQYF
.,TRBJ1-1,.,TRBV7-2,TGTGCCAGCAGCTTAGGCCCCCAGACTGAAGCTTTCTTT,CASSLGPQTEAFF
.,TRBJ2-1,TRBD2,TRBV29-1,TGCAGCGTTGGGATGATAGCGGGAGTTTTTGAGCAGTTCTTC,CSVGMIAGVFEQFF
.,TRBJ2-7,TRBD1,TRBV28,TGTGCCAGCAGTCTGGGACAGAAGCAGTACTTC,CASSLGQKQYF
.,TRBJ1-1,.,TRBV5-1,TGCGCCAGCAGCCCGGACGGGGGGATCCTGAACACTGAAGCTTTCTTT,CASSPDGGILNTEAFF
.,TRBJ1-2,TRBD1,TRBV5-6,TGTGCCAGCAGCGGTGGGACAGGGGATAACTATGGCTACACCTTC,CASSGGTGDNYGYTF
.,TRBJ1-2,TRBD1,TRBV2,TGTGCCAGCAGTGAAACAGGGGGATATGGCTACACCTTC,CASSETGGYGYTF
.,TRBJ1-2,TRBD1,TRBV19,TGTGCCAGTAGTATTCCTTTTCTACAGGGGGCTCGTGGCTACACCTTC,CASSIPFLQGARGYTF
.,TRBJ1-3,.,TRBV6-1,TGTGCCAGCAGTGAAGCCGCCGGGATTTTGGGAAACACCATATATTTT,CASSEAAGILGNTIYF
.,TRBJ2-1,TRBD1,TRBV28,TGTGCCAGCAGCCCCTTCGGGGCAGGGGGTTACAATGAGCAGTTCTTC,CASSPFGAGGYNEQFF
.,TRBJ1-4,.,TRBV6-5,TGTGCCAGCAGTTACTCAATGGGAGGGTCACTGTTTTTT,CASSYSMGGSLFF
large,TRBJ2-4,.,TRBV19,TGTGCCAGTTCCAGCGGAAAAAACATTCAGTACTTC,CASSSGKNIQYF
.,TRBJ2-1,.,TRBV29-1,TGCAGCGTTGACGAGCGCAATGAGCAGTTCTTC,CSVDERNEQFF
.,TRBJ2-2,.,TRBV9,TGTGCCAGCAGCCCTTACGGCGGGGAGCTGTTTTTT,CASSPYGGELFF
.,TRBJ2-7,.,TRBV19,TGTGCCAGTAGTAGAATACCAGCCTACGAGCAGTACTTC,CASSRIPAYEQYF
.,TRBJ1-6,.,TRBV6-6,TGTGCCAGCAGTCTCGGTTCAGGCAATAATTCACCCCTCCACTTT,CASSLGSGNNSPLHF
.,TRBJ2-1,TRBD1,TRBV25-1,TGTGCCAGCAGTGAGTTCGGGACAGTTTACAATGAGCAGTTCTTC,CASSEFGTVYNEQFF
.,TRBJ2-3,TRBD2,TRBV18,TGTGCCAGCTCACCTGGAGCGGGAGGGGTTAAGTCTTCAGATACGCAGTATTTT,CASSPGAGGVKSSDTQYF